The rows below give T cell receptor beta chains drawn from one sample of a study of blood T cell repertoires in COVID-19. The method was immunoSEQ multiplex PCR; TCRdb's version includes in-frame clones alone and lacks a portion of them. Altogether tens of thousands of clones are present, around 86% being singletons, with the ten largest covering about a fifth. Sequencing was performed on peripheral blood. These receptors were taken from a man between 50 and 59 years old with active COVID-19. CDR3s include the opening cysteine and the closing phenylalanine or tryptophan. Each record gives: V gene, D gene, CDR3 length, J gene, clone size, CDR3 protein, CDR3 DNA. A D gene is named only where the DNA matches it firmly. Clone size is given for some rows only: seen once, a few or many times, or a class if the clone is expanded.

TRBV19	TRBD1	15	TRBJ2-7	.	CASSIEDRASYEQYF	TGTGCCAGTAGTATAGAGGACAGGGCATCCTACGAGCAGTACTTC
TRBV7-2	TRBD1	12	TRBJ1-2	.	CASSLGTGADAF	TGTGCCAGCAGCTTGGGGACAGGGGCCGACGCCTTC
TRBV6-2/TRBV6-3	.	14	TRBJ2-1	.	CASSKLAPINEQFF	TGTGCCAGCAGTAAGTTAGCTCCCATTAATGAGCAGTTCTTC
TRBV28	TRBD1	14	TRBJ2-2	.	CASMGDRETGELFF	TGTGCCAGCATGGGGGACAGGGAAACCGGGGAGCTGTTTTTT
TRBV7-8	TRBD2	17	TRBJ2-7	.	CASSGRTSVLTSYEQYF	TGTGCCAGCAGCGGCAGGACTAGCGTGCTTACCTCCTACGAGCAGTACTTC
TRBV5-4	.	16	TRBJ1-5	.	CASSQTGPYSNQPQHF	TGTGCCAGCAGCCAAACAGGGCCGTATAGCAATCAGCCCCAGCATTTT
TRBV5-1	TRBD2	17	TRBJ2-3	.	CASSLRLAGATPDTQYF	TGCGCCAGCAGCTTGAGGCTAGCGGGAGCGACCCCAGATACGCAGTATTTT
TRBV2	TRBD1	15	TRBJ1-3	.	CASSSGQGTGNTIYF	TGTGCCAGCAGTTCCGGACAGGGGACTGGAAACACCATATATTTT
TRBV5-4	.	14	TRBJ2-1	.	CASSSGDSYNEQFF	TGTGCCAGCAGCTCCGGGGATTCCTACAATGAGCAGTTCTTC
TRBV11-2	.	15	TRBJ2-7	medium-sized	CASSEEAGVDFEQYF	TGTGCCAGCAGCGAAGAAGCCGGGGTCGATTTCGAGCAGTACTTC
TRBV5-1	TRBD2	15	TRBJ2-1	.	CASSSRGGDYNEQFF	TGCGCCAGCAGCTCGCGTGGGGGGGACTACAATGAGCAGTTCTTC